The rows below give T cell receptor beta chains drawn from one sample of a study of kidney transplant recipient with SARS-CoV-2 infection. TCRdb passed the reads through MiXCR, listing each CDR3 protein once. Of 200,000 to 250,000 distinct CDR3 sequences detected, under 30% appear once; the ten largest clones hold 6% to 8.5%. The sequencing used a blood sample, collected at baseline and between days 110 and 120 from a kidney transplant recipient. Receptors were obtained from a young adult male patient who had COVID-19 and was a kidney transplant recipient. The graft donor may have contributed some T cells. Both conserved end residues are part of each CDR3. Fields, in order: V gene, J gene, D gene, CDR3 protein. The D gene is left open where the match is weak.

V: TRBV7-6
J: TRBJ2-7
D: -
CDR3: CASSDGREQYF

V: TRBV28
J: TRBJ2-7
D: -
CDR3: CASSDYYEQYF

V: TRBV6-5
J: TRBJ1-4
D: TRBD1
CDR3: CASSPGQGAANEKLFF

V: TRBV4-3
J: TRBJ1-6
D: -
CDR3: CASSPVAYNSPLHF

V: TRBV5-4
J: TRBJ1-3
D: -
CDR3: CASSLSSGNTIYF

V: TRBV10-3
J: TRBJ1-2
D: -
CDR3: CAISVDGLGGYTF

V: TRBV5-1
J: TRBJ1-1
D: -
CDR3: CASSRGWPSSTQAPEAFF

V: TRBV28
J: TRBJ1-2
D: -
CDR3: CASSLRQALNYGYTF

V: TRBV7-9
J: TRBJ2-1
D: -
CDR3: CASSLSRMGPSEQFF

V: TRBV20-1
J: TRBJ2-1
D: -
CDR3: CSAIGTIREYNEQFF

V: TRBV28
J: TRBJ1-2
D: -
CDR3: CASSPGREGYTF

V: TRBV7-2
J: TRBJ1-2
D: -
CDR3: CASSTLARDGKTYGYTF

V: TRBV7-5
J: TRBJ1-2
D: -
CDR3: CISVPECLGEVGKTYGYTF

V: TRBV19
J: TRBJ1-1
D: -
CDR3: CASSTRPPQGGLGPEAFF

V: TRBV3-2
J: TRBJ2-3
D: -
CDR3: CASSQGGRTDTQYF

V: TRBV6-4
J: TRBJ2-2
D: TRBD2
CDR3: CASRDPAGGNTGELFF

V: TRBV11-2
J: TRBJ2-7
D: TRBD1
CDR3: CASSPGTGAPGYEQYF

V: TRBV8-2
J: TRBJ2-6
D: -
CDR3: CGKPFRITQSRANVLTF

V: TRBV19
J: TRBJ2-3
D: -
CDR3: CAGSIMDTQYF

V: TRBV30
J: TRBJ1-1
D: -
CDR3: CAWSRGRDTEAFF

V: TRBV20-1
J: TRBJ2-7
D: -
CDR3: CSASLDAYEQYF

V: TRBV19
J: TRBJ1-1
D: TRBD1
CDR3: CASSIDRDPGQEAFF

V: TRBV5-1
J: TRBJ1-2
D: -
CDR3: CASSFRATSYGYTF

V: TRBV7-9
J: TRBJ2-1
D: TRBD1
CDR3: CASSFGQAGVHEQFF

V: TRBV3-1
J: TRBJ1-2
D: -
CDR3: CASSWKGTLRKTYGYTF

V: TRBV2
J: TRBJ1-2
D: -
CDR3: CASSTRTVYGYTF

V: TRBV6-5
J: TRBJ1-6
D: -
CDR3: CASSYRNRQNSPLHF

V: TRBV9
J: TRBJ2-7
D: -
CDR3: CASSVEGRIYEQYF

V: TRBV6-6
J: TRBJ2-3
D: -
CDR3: CASSYSNLADTQYF

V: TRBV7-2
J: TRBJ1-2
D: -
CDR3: CASSISDRDGKTYGYTF

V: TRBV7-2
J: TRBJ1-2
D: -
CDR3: CASSSDYRDGKTYGYTF

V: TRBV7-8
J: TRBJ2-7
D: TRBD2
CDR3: CASSLGAGTSHEQYF

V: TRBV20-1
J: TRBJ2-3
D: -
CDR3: CSAGLARFTDTQYF

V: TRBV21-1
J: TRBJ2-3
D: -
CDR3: CASSPQVAAVMQDTQYF

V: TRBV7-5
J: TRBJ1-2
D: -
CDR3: CISVPEKSREVGKTYGYTF